Listed below are T cell receptor beta chains from one sample, sequenced in a study of tumor-infiltrating lymphocytes in primary liver carcinoma. TCRdb re-analysed the multiplex PCR reads in MiXCR, keeping a single row per CDR3 protein. This sample carries roughly 40,000 distinct CDR3 sequences, more than 70% of them seen once, and the ten largest clones take roughly 38%. The specimen was tumor-adjacent normal liver tissue. These receptors were collected from a woman in her 30s with primary liver carcinoma and hepatitis B virus infection. Each CDR3 is given with its conserved first and last residue. Each record gives: J gene, D gene, clone size, V gene, CDR3 DNA, CDR3 protein. A D gene is named only where the DNA matches it firmly. A row's size may be missing; if present it is once, few, many or a size class.

j_gene: TRBJ2-2; d_gene: -; abundance: -; v_gene: TRBV6-1; CDR3nt: TGTGCCAGCGGTGAAACCCTTCCCGGGGGCGCTGCAAACACCGGGGAGCTGTTTTTT; CDR3aa: CASGETLPGGAANTGELFF
j_gene: TRBJ2-2; d_gene: -; abundance: -; v_gene: TRBV30; CDR3nt: TGTGCCTGTAGTGTACTTGGGGTGGACACCGGGCAGCTGTTTTTT; CDR3aa: CACSVLGVDTGQLFF
j_gene: TRBJ1-1; d_gene: TRBD1; abundance: -; v_gene: TRBV5-5; CDR3nt: TGTGCCAGCACCTTGTGGACAGGGGGCACCGAAGCTTTCTTT; CDR3aa: CASTLWTGGTEAFF
j_gene: TRBJ2-5; d_gene: -; abundance: -; v_gene: TRBV4-2; CDR3nt: TGTGCCAGCAACCAAGAAGGACAGATCCAAGAGACCAAGTACTTC; CDR3aa: CASNQEGQIQETKYF
j_gene: TRBJ1-1; d_gene: TRBD1; abundance: -; v_gene: TRBV6-5; CDR3nt: TGTGCCAGTAGTTACGACAGGGGAACTGAAGCTCTCTTT; CDR3aa: CASSYDRGTEALF
j_gene: TRBJ2-1; d_gene: TRBD2; abundance: -; v_gene: TRBV4-1; CDR3nt: TGCGCGAGCAGGGCAGGACTAGCGGTGGAACCCTACAATGAGCAGTTCTTC; CDR3aa: CASRAGLAVEPYNEQFF
j_gene: TRBJ2-5; d_gene: -; abundance: -; v_gene: TRBV7-3; CDR3nt: TGTGCCAGCAGCCTTACCCCTCAAGAGACCCAGTACTTC; CDR3aa: CASSLTPQETQYF
j_gene: TRBJ1-2; d_gene: -; abundance: -; v_gene: TRBV29-1; CDR3nt: TGTAGCGTTGCCGGCCGGGGGAGTCGAAATGGCTACACCTTC; CDR3aa: CSVAGRGSRNGYTF
j_gene: TRBJ2-1; d_gene: -; abundance: few; v_gene: TRBV4-3; CDR3nt: TGCGTCAGTAGCCAAGAGAGGTCCAGTGAGCAGTTCTTC; CDR3aa: CVSSQERSSEQFF
j_gene: TRBJ1-6; d_gene: -; abundance: -; v_gene: TRBV6-6; CDR3nt: TGTGCCAGCAGTACCCGGGGCCACATTGGATCACCCCTCCACTTT; CDR3aa: CASSTRGHIGSPLHF
j_gene: TRBJ2-7; d_gene: -; abundance: once; v_gene: TRBV6-2/TRBV6-3; CDR3nt: TGTGCCATCAGTCCCAGCGAGACCCACGAGCAGTACTTC; CDR3aa: CAISPSETHEQYF
j_gene: TRBJ2-7; d_gene: -; abundance: -; v_gene: TRBV4-2; CDR3nt: TGTGCCAGCAGCCGAGCATTGGGGGACTCCTACGATCAGTACTTC; CDR3aa: CASSRALGDSYDQYF
j_gene: TRBJ2-2; d_gene: -; abundance: many; v_gene: TRBV5-1; CDR3nt: TGCGCCAGCAGCTTGGGCGACAGGCAAGCGCTGTTTTTT; CDR3aa: CASSLGDRQALFF
j_gene: TRBJ2-3; d_gene: -; abundance: -; v_gene: TRBV7-8; CDR3nt: TGTGCCGGCAGCCCCCCCCGCAGGGAAACAGATACGCAGTATTTT; CDR3aa: CAGSPPRRETDTQYF
j_gene: TRBJ2-6; d_gene: TRBD2; abundance: -; v_gene: TRBV12-3/TRBV12-4; CDR3nt: TGTGCCCGCAGTTTAGCGGGACTAGCGGGATCTGGGGCCAACGTTCTGACTTTC; CDR3aa: CARSLAGLAGSGANVLTF
j_gene: TRBJ2-6; d_gene: -; abundance: -; v_gene: TRBV7-3; CDR3nt: TGTGCCAGCAGCTTAATCGGGGGCGTCCTGACTTTC; CDR3aa: CASSLIGGVLTF
j_gene: TRBJ2-7; d_gene: -; abundance: -; v_gene: TRBV11-2; CDR3nt: TGTGCCGGTAGCTTAGATCGTTGGGGGGTTAAGTACTTC; CDR3aa: CAGSLDRWGVKYF
j_gene: TRBJ2-2; d_gene: -; abundance: -; v_gene: TRBV11-2; CDR3nt: TGTGCCAGTAGTTCATTTGCCGGGGAGCTGTTTTTT; CDR3aa: CASSSFAGELFF
j_gene: TRBJ1-1; d_gene: -; abundance: -; v_gene: TRBV4-2; CDR3nt: TGTGCCAGCAACCGTTACAGGGCTGAGACAATCTACACTGAAGCTTTCTTT; CDR3aa: CASNRYRAETIYTEAFF
j_gene: TRBJ2-1; d_gene: TRBD2; abundance: -; v_gene: TRBV7-6; CDR3nt: TGTGCCAGCAGTCCCCCTGGCGGGAGGGCCTATGAGCAGTTCTTC; CDR3aa: CASSPPGGRAYEQFF
j_gene: TRBJ2-7; d_gene: TRBD2; abundance: few; v_gene: TRBV11-2; CDR3nt: TGTGCCAGCAGCCCGCCGGGACTACACTACGAGCAGTACTTC; CDR3aa: CASSPPGLHYEQYF
j_gene: TRBJ1-1; d_gene: -; abundance: many; v_gene: TRBV4-1; CDR3nt: TGCGCCAGCAGCCAAGAAGGGGCAATGAACACTGAAGCTTTCTTT; CDR3aa: CASSQEGAMNTEAFF
j_gene: TRBJ2-1; d_gene: TRBD2; abundance: many; v_gene: TRBV7-8; CDR3nt: TGTGCCAGCAGCTCTCGACTAGCGGGAGTAACTGAGCAGTTCTTC; CDR3aa: CASSSRLAGVTEQFF
j_gene: TRBJ2-3; d_gene: TRBD2; abundance: many; v_gene: TRBV4-2; CDR3nt: TGTGCCAGCAGCCAAAGGACTAGCGGGAGTGGAGATACGCAGTATTTT; CDR3aa: CASSQRTSGSGDTQYF
j_gene: TRBJ1-2; d_gene: TRBD1; abundance: -; v_gene: TRBV5-4; CDR3nt: TGTACCAGCAGCTTGGGGACAGGGGAGTATGGCTACACCTTC; CDR3aa: CTSSLGTGEYGYTF
j_gene: TRBJ2-1; d_gene: TRBD2; abundance: -; v_gene: TRBV6-1; CDR3nt: TGTGCCAGCAGTAAACAAGCGGGAGCCTACAATGAACAGTTCTTC; CDR3aa: CASSKQAGAYNEQFF
j_gene: TRBJ2-2; d_gene: -; abundance: -; v_gene: TRBV4-1; CDR3nt: TGCGCCAGCAGCCGTACGAGGGGGTGTACAGGGGAGCTGTTTTTT; CDR3aa: CASSRTRGCTGELFF
j_gene: TRBJ1-1; d_gene: TRBD1; abundance: -; v_gene: TRBV11-2; CDR3nt: TGTGCGAGCAGCCCCGGGACAGAAACCTTCTTT; CDR3aa: CASSPGTETFF
j_gene: TRBJ2-3; d_gene: -; abundance: many; v_gene: TRBV19; CDR3nt: TGTGCCAGTACCCGGGGCTCCCTAGGCCCGAGAGGGCGCACAGATACGCAGTATTTT; CDR3aa: CASTRGSLGPRGRTDTQYF
j_gene: TRBJ2-1; d_gene: -; abundance: -; v_gene: TRBV12-3/TRBV12-4; CDR3nt: TGTGTCAGCAGCCCCGGGATAGGTTACTACAATGAGCAGTTCTTC; CDR3aa: CVSSPGIGYYNEQFF
j_gene: TRBJ1-6; d_gene: -; abundance: -; v_gene: TRBV5-6; CDR3nt: TGTGCCAGCAACCCGCAGGGCCGCCCTAATAATTCACCCCTCCACTTT; CDR3aa: CASNPQGRPNNSPLHF